These 24 T cell receptor beta chains share one sample of origin, sequenced in a study of cytomegalovirus exposure and HLA in healthy donors. Data came from immunoSEQ multiplex PCR; TCRdb stores just in-frame clones and leaves some out. The profile shows a few hundred thousand clones, around 90% of them singletons. Sequenced: PBMCs. Receptors originate from a man aged 25-40 years in good health and CMV-seronegative.

This clone turned up a few times. The rearrangement uses TRBV5-1 and TRBJ1-2; D gene unclear. Germline CDR1 and CDR2: SGHRS and YFSETQ. CDR3 length equals 13 residues. V lost 2 bases and J lost 1, with 6 bases in between. In nucleotides, the CDR3 is TGCGCCAGCAGCTTTTCCGTTAACTATGGCTACACCTTC. This encodes CASSFSVNYGYTF.

The rearrangement joins TRBV19 to TRBJ2-2; a weak D match, TRBD2 (6 bases). This CDR3 is 12 amino acids long. CDR1 is LNHDA, CDR2 SQIVND, per germline (reference sequence). V dropped 8 bases and J dropped 8 bases, with 12 bases sitting between them. The CDR3 sequence: CASGGLTGELFF. DNA of the CDR3: TGTGCCAGTGGGGGACTTACTGGGGAGCTGTTTTTT. The full variable domain, rest sourced from reference TRBV19 and TRBJ2-2, is DGGITQSPKYLFRKEGQNVTLSCEQNLNHDAMYWYRQDPGQGLRLIYYSQIVNDFQKGDIAEGYSVSREKKESFPLTVTSAQKNPTAFYLCASGGLTGELFFGEGSRLTVL.

The gene calls are TRBV5-1 and TRBJ2-7; TRBD1 aligns across 12 bases. The CDR3 runs to 16 residues. The junction had 10 bases not matched to a gene; V was cut back by 0 bases and J by 9 bases. Germline loops: CDR1 SGHRS, CDR2 YFSETQ. The CDR3 protein is CASSLELGQGAPGQYF. CDR3 bases: TGCGCCAGCAGCTTGGAGCTGGGACAGGGGGCTCCGGGGCAGTACTTC.

This sequence joins TRBV5-1 and TRBJ2-2; 11 positions agree with TRBD1. The trim removed 3 bases at V and 2 bases at J, leaving 12 bases unmatched. CDR1 is SGHRS, CDR2 YFSETQ, per germline. CDR3 length equals 19 residues. The CDR3: CASSSRPPGTGGNTGELFF. As DNA, the CDR3 is TGCGCCAGCAGCTCCAGGCCCCCCGGGACAGGGGGTAACACCGGGGAGCTGTTTTTT.

V usage is TRBV19 and J usage is TRBJ1-2; TRBD1 might be the D (6 bases). Per the germline V gene, CDR1 is LNHDA and CDR2 is SQIVND (reference sequence). The CDR3 extends over 15 amino acids. V gave up 3 bases and J gave up 6 bases, with 17 bases separating them. The CDR3 region has the DNA TGTGCCAGTAGTATTCGAGCAGGGGACTACCATGGCTACACCTTC. It specifies CASSIRAGDYHGYTF. The full variable domain, rest sourced from reference TRBV19 and TRBJ1-2, is DGGITQSPKYLFRKEGQNVTLSCEQNLNHDAMYWYRQDPGQGLRLIYYSQIVNDFQKGDIAEGYSVSREKKESFPLTVTSAQKNPTAFYLCASSIRAGDYHGYTFGSGTRLTVV.

The chain recombines TRBV2 with TRBJ2-1, with a tentative D call TRBD2 (5 bases). CDR1 and CDR2 from the germline V gene are SNHLY and FYNNEI. The CDR3 spans 14 residues. The germline V and J ends were trimmed by 3 bases and 3 bases, with 9 bases remaining between them. This chain's CDR3 is CASSDSGFYNEQFF. As DNA, the CDR3 is TGTGCCAGCAGTGACAGCGGCTTCTACAATGAGCAGTTCTTC.

The gene calls are TRBV27 and TRBJ1-1; weak D call: TRBD1 (5 bases). Germline CDR1 is MNHEY and CDR2 is SMNVEV (reference sequence). V lost 5 bases, J lost 7 bases, and 14 bases lay in between. The CDR3 spans 13 residues. CDR3 in DNA: TGTGCCAGCAGTCTGGGGCAGCGATTTGAAGCTTTCTTT. Amino acids: CASSLGQRFEAFF.

The chain employs TRBV11-2 and TRBJ2-3, with a possible D match to TRBD2 (6 bases). Germline V gives CDR1 SGHAT, CDR2 FQNNGV. Trimming removed 2 bases at V and 4 bases at J, with 13 bases between. This CDR3 spans 15 amino acids. The CDR3 nucleotides are TGTGCCAGCAGCTTAAGCTGGGAGGTCCCAGATACGCAGTATTTT. Translating it yields CASSLSWEVPDTQYF.

The chain uses TRBV19 and TRBJ1-2, with 8 bases aligning to TRBD1. The CDR3 is made up of 14 amino acids. CDR1 is LNHDA and CDR2 is SQIVND in the germline V gene (reference sequence). V was clipped by 3 bases and J by 2 bases; unmatched bases: 2. This CDR3 is CASSMRQGNYGYTF. For the CDR3, the DNA is TGTGCCAGTAGTATGCGACAGGGGAACTATGGCTACACCTTC.

The gene calls are TRBV7-9 and TRBJ1-1; 7 nucleotides line up with TRBD1. The germline V gene encodes CDR1 SEHNR and CDR2 FQNEAQ (reference sequence). CDR3 length: 19 residues. The V segment lost 6 bases and the J segment 0 bases; nucleotides outside the gene matches: 19. CDR3 residues: CASSFTYLGKGAMNTEAFF. Written as DNA, the CDR3 is TGTGCCAGCAGTTTTACATATCTAGGGAAGGGGGCCATGAACACTGAAGCTTTCTTT.

J is TRBJ2-1 and V is TRBV9; 10 bases are a match to TRBD1. Losses at the gene ends were 5 bases for V and 1 base for J; bases not matched to a gene: 6. The CDR3 is 16 amino acids. Germline-derived CDR1 and CDR2 are SGDLS and YYNGEE. The CDR3 sequence: CASSPGQGGSYNEQFF. The CDR3 DNA follows: TGTGCCAGCAGTCCCGGACAGGGGGGATCCTACAATGAGCAGTTCTTC.

CDR3 region: CASITTRSPGELFF. CDR3 DNA: TGTGCCAGCATCACCACTAGAAGCCCCGGGGAGCTGTTTTTT. The J gene is TRBJ2-2, the V gene TRBV28; D is possibly TRBD2 (5 bases). CDR3 length: 14 amino acids. V was shortened by 7 bases and J by 6 bases, with 15 bases between the two germline ends. CDR1 MDHEN and CDR2 SYDVKM come from the germline V gene.

This chain connects TRBV14 to TRBJ1-2; no clear D gene. Trimming stripped 5 bases from V and 7 bases from J, with 14 bases between. In germline, CDR1 is SGHDN, CDR2 FVKESK. This CDR3 region has 13 residues. CDR3: CASSSAEGGGYTF. The CDR3 DNA is TGTGCCAGCAGCTCAGCTGAGGGAGGTGGCTACACCTTC.

The rearrangement links TRBV2 to TRBJ2-7, with TRBD1 matching 8 bases. The CDR3 sequence is 15 residues long. Germline loops: CDR1 SNHLY, CDR2 FYNNEI. The V gene end was trimmed by 6 bases and the J gene end by 7 bases; junction bases not matched to a gene: 14. The CDR3, as DNA: TGTGCCAGCAGCCTCTTGGGACAGGCCCAAGGGGAGCAGTACTTC. This translates into CASSLLGQAQGEQYF.

V and J are TRBV6-6 and TRBJ2-5; D may be TRBD1 (6 bases). The germline V gene encodes CDR1 MNHNY and CDR2 SVGAGI (reference sequence). V lost 2 bases, J lost 1 base, and 8 bases lay in between. This CDR3 is built from 14 residues. CDR3 in DNA: TGTGCCAGCAGTTACCGGACAGCCCAAGAGACCCAGTACTTC. Its translation is CASSYRTAQETQYF.

V is TRBV5-4 and J is TRBJ2-7; possible D gene TRBD1, 5 bases. The CDR3 sequence is 15 residues long. Germline CDR1 reads SGHNT; CDR2 reads YYREEE (reference sequence). With 1 base removed from V and 5 bases from J, the gap between germline ends came to 16 bases. CDR3 residues: CASSLIGATLDEQYF. The DNA of the CDR3 is TGTGCCAGCAGCTTGATAGGGGCCACCCTCGACGAGCAGTACTTC.

The chain combines TRBV6-6 with TRBJ1-2; D unresolved. The germline V and J ends were trimmed by 0 bases and 5 bases, with 10 bases remaining between them. Per the germline V gene, CDR1 is MNHNY and CDR2 is SVGAGI (reference sequence). The CDR3 loop spans 14 amino acids. CDR3 DNA sequence: TGTGCCAGCAGTTACTCGGAGACCGCATATGGCTACACCTTC. This encodes CASSYSETAYGYTF.

The chain has TRBV7-9 and TRBJ2-5, with 7 bases lining up with TRBD2. Per the germline V gene, CDR1 is SEHNR and CDR2 is FQNEAQ (reference sequence). CDR3 size: 14 residues. V gave up 3 bases and J gave up 0 bases; unmatched junction bases: 1. The CDR3 here is CASSLGLNQETQYF. DNA for the CDR3: TGTGCCAGCAGCTTGGGACTAAACCAAGAGACCCAGTACTTC. The whole variable domain, filled in from reference TRBV7-9 and TRBJ2-5, reads DTGVSQNPRHKITKRGQNVTFRCDPISEHNRLYWYRQTLGQGPEFLTYFQNEAQLEKSRLLSDRFSAERPKGSFSTLEIQRTEQGDSAMYLCASSLGLNQETQYFGPGTRLLVL.

The rearrangement joins TRBV7-8 to TRBJ1-5; possible D gene TRBD1, 5 bases. Between the trimmed V and J ends, which lost 5 bases and 6 bases, there was a span of 17 bases. This CDR3 comprises 15 residues. CDR1 and CDR2 from the germline V gene are SGHVS and FQNEAQ. The CDR3 protein is CASSPRAGTGQPQHF. DNA of the CDR3: TGTGCCAGCAGCCCCAGGGCGGGGACTGGTCAGCCCCAGCATTTT.

This clone was detected once. The chain is built from TRBV6-1 and TRBJ2-3; 8 nucleotides agree with TRBD1. Germline lookup yields CDR1 MNHNS and CDR2 SASEGT. Trimming took 4 bases from V and 2 from J; bases not matched to a gene: 11. This CDR3 region has 17 residues. Written as DNA, the CDR3 is TGTGCCAGCAGTGGCTTGCTGACAGGGGTATCCACAGATACGCAGTATTTT. This sequence encodes CASSGLLTGVSTDTQYF.

J is TRBJ2-3 and V is TRBV7-2; TRBD2 matches at 7 bases. Germline V gene sequence: CDR1 SGHTA, CDR2 FQGNSA. This CDR3 is built from 15 residues. The J segment lost 0 bases and the V segment lost 1 base, leaving 1 base of the junction unmatched. Written as DNA, the CDR3 is TGTGCCAGCAGCTTAGAAGCGGGGAGCACAGATACGCAGTATTTT. It encodes CASSLEAGSTDTQYF.

The rearrangement links TRBV7-7 to TRBJ2-5, with 15 bases aligning to TRBD2. Looked up from germline, CDR1 is SSHAT and CDR2 is FNYEAQ (reference sequence). The CDR3 runs 17 residues. J was trimmed by 2 bases and V by 4 bases; bases with no gene match: 5. CDR3 coding DNA: TGTGCCAGCAGCTATGGGACTAGCGGGGGGTATCAAGAGACCCAGTACTTC. This translates into CASSYGTSGGYQETQYF.

The chain has TRBV6-5 and TRBJ2-2, with a possible D match to TRBD2 (5 bases). The CDR3 totals 16 residues. CDR1 and CDR2 from the germline V gene are MNHEY and SVGAGI. V shed 2 bases and J shed 1 base, with 11 bases lying between them. CDR3 DNA: TGTGCCAGCAGTTACGAAGGACTGCAGAACACCGGGGAGCTGTTTTTT. Translated: CASSYEGLQNTGELFF.

The chain couples TRBV7-2 to TRBJ2-7; 10 positions match TRBD1. CDR1 SGHTA and CDR2 FQGNSA come from the germline V gene. Trimming took 5 bases from V and 3 from J; bases not matched to a gene: 4. The CDR3 sequence is 14 residues long. CDR3 coding DNA: TGTGCCAGCAGCGGCAGGACAGGGGGCTACGAGCAGTACTTC. This codes for CASSGRTGGYEQYF.